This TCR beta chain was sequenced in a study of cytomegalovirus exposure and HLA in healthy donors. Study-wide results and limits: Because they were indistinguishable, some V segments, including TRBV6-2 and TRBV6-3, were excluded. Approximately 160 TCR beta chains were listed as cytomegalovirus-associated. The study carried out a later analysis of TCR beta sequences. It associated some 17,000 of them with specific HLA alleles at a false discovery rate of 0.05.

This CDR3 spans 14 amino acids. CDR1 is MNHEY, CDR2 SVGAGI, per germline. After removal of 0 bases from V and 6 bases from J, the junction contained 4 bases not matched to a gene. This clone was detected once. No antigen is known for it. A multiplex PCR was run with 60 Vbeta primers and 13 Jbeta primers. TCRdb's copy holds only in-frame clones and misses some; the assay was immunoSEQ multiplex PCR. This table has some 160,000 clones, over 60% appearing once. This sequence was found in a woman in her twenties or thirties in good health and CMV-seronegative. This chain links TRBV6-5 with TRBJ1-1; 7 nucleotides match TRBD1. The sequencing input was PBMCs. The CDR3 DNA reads TGTGCCAGCAGTTACTCGGAGGGGGCGTCTGAAGCTTTCTTT. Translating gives CASSYSEGASEAFF.